The 20 T cell receptor beta chains reported below all come from one sample, sequenced in a study of blood T cell repertoires in COVID-19. Produced via immunoSEQ multiplex PCR; TCRdb's table is partial and in-frame only. The table records 100,000 to 150,000 clones, about 70% of them present only once. The sample taken for sequencing was peripheral blood. These receptors were collected from a woman aged 65 to 85 with acute or convalescent COVID-19.

In this sample, this clone turned up once. This chain links TRBV6-5 with TRBJ2-7; TRBD1 is a possible D gene (6 bases). CDR1 is MNHEY and CDR2 is SVGAGI in the germline V gene. This CDR3 spans 15 amino acids. Trimming removed 4 bases at V and 2 bases at J, with 15 bases between. The CDR3 here is CASSLFRDTTYEQYF. DNA of the CDR3: TGTGCCAGCAGTTTATTCCGGGACACAACCTACGAGCAGTACTTC.

A single count supports this clone. The J gene is TRBJ2-1, the V gene TRBV11-3; 7 positions agree with TRBD2. The CDR3 sequence is 16 residues long. V dropped 1 base and J dropped 4; count of bases not matched to a gene: 7. Germline CDR1 is SGHNT and CDR2 is YENEEA. The CDR3 sequence is CASSLGAGSHYNEQFF. CDR3 DNA: TGTGCCAGCAGCTTAGGAGCGGGGTCCCATTACAATGAGCAGTTCTTC.

This clone was recorded once. J is TRBJ1-2 and V is TRBV6-5; a weak D match, TRBD1 (6 bases). In germline, CDR1 is MNHEY, CDR2 SVGAGI. Trimming took 2 bases from V and 7 from J, leaving 8 bases between them. The CDR3 has 12 amino acids. CDR3 in DNA: TGTGCCAGCAGTTACGGACAGTTTGGCTACACCTTC. Amino acid sequence: CASSYGQFGYTF.

This clone came up a few times. This chain uses TRBV30 with TRBJ2-5; tentative D call: TRBD2 (6 bases). The CDR3 loop spans 13 amino acids. The germline CDR1 and CDR2 sequences are GTSNPN and SVGIG (reference sequence). V lost 3 bases and J lost 2, with 10 bases in between. In DNA form, the CDR3 reads TGTGCCTGGAGCGCGGGATTTCAAGAGACCCAGTACTTC. As protein: CAWSAGFQETQYF.

J is TRBJ1-4 and V is TRBV2; D ambiguous. The CDR3 consists of 13 residues. The V gene lost 6 bases and the J gene lost 11 bases, with 16 bases spanning the gap. Germline V lookup: CDR1 SNHLY, CDR2 FYNNEI. The CDR3 reads CASRPDSTGKLFF. The DNA of the CDR3 is TGTGCCAGCAGGCCAGACTCTACCGGGAAACTGTTTTTT.

The CDR3 region has the DNA TGTGCCAGCAGTTACTCGCTGAGCGAGCAGTACTTC. The encoded protein is CASSYSLSEQYF. V is TRBV6-2 or TRBV6-3 and J is TRBJ2-7; D unresolved. The CDR3 is made up of 12 amino acids. V was shortened by 0 bases and J by 6 bases, with 6 bases between the two germline ends. Per germline, CDR1 MNHEY and CDR2 SVGEGT.

The chain has TRBV4-3 and TRBJ2-4, with D possibly matching TRBD2 (7 bases). Germline CDR1 and CDR2: LGHNA and YSLEER. The CDR3 totals 20 residues. V lost 0 bases, J lost 0 bases, and 21 bases lay in between. In DNA, the CDR3 is TGCGCCAGCAGCCAAGACTGGGGGGGCGGACTAGTACGAGCCAAAAACATTCAGTACTTC. Protein product: CASSQDWGGGLVRAKNIQYF.

The V and J genes are TRBV6-5 and TRBJ1-3; D may be TRBD1 (6 bases). This CDR3 comprises 14 residues. Germline CDR1 MNHEY, CDR2 SVGAGI. V was shortened by 2 bases and J by 5 bases, with 10 bases between the two germline ends. Here the CDR3 reads CASSYEQGRNTIYF. DNA of the CDR3: TGTGCCAGCAGTTACGAACAGGGAAGAAACACCATATATTTT.

J is TRBJ1-4 and V is TRBV6-5, with 8 bases identical to TRBD1. Trimming cost V 6 bases and J 0 bases; bases outside gene matches: 0. The CDR3 is 14 residues long. CDR1 is MNHEY, CDR2 SVGAGI, per germline. CDR3 in amino acids: CASRQGATNEKLFF. The DNA for the CDR3 is TGTGCCAGCAGACAGGGGGCAACTAATGAAAAACTGTTTTTT.

This clone turned up a few times. The J gene is TRBJ1-3, the V gene TRBV7-6, with a possible D match to TRBD1 (6 bases). Trimming took off 1 base at V and 10 bases at J, with 17 bases between the two ends. Germline V lookup: CDR1 SGHVS, CDR2 FNYEAQ. CDR3 length equals 15 residues. CDR3 region: CASSLEDSGVGTIYF. CDR3 DNA: TGTGCCAGCAGCTTAGAGGACAGCGGCGTTGGGACCATATATTTT.

The table lists this clone with a few counts. The rearrangement uses TRBV5-1 and TRBJ1-6, with 7 bases that match TRBD1. Germline CDR1 and CDR2: SGHRS and YFSETQ. The CDR3 loop spans 15 amino acids. The V gene end was trimmed by 0 bases and the J gene end by 9 bases; junction bases not matched to a gene: 6. The CDR3 reads CASSLDRGVGSPLHF. The CDR3 region has the DNA TGCGCCAGCAGCTTGGACAGGGGTGTGGGTTCACCCCTCCACTTT.

The chain uses TRBV11-2 and TRBJ2-2, with TRBD2 matching over 9 bases. CDR3 length equals 15 residues. J gave up 6 bases and V 2 bases, and 4 bases lay outside the gene matches. CDR1 SGHAT and CDR2 FQNNGV come from the germline V gene. DNA of the CDR3: TGTGCCAGCAGCTTATTAGCGGGGGTCCCCGGGGAGCTGTTTTTT. This gives the protein CASSLLAGVPGELFF. The full variable domain, in which reference TRBV11-2 and TRBJ2-2 provide the parts outside the CDR3, is EAGVAQSPRYKIIEKRQSVAFWCNPISGHATLYWYQQILGQGPKLLIQFQNNGVVDDSQLPKDRFSAERLKGVDSTLKIQPAKLEDSAVYLCASSLLAGVPGELFFGEGSRLTVL.

CDR3 residues: CASSHFSGRASSNEQFF. As DNA, the CDR3 is TGTGCCAGCAGCCATTTTAGCGGGAGGGCCTCGTCCAATGAGCAGTTCTTC. The gene calls are TRBV14 and TRBJ2-1; 11 bases line up with TRBD2. This CDR3 region has 17 residues. In germline, CDR1 is SGHDN, CDR2 FVKESK. V gave up 3 bases and J gave up 6 bases; unmatched junction bases: 10.

This clone turned up a few times. The V and J genes are TRBV18 and TRBJ1-1; D is possibly TRBD1 (5 bases). Trimming pared 2 bases from V and 6 bases from J, leaving 10 bases between. The germline CDR1 and CDR2 sequences are KGHSH and LQKENI. The CDR3 sequence is 13 residues long. CDR3 in DNA: TGTGCCAGCTCACCATCCAGGGCTGCTGAAGCTTTCTTT. Amino acid sequence: CASSPSRAAEAFF.

The chain has TRBV27 and TRBJ1-4, with D hard to call. Trimming took 4 bases from V and 2 from J, leaving 8 bases between them. Germline lookup yields CDR1 MNHEY and CDR2 SMNVEV (reference sequence). The CDR3 contains 14 residues. The CDR3 loop is CASSYRRTNEKLFF. CDR3 sequence (DNA): TGTGCCAGCAGTTACCGCCGGACTAATGAAAAACTGTTTTTT.

The rearrangement links TRBV6-5 to TRBJ2-7, with 8 bases fitting TRBD2. Unmatched junction bases numbered 5, after V lost 0 bases and J lost 1 base. Germline V gene data show CDR1 as MNHEY and CDR2 as SVGAGI. The CDR3 runs 16 residues. CDR3 in amino acids: CASSYSMSGGSYEQYF. The DNA for the CDR3 is TGTGCCAGCAGTTACTCGATGAGCGGGGGTTCCTACGAGCAGTACTTC.

This clone was counted only a few times. This chain links TRBV19 with TRBJ1-5, with D uncertain. V was cut by 7 bases and J by 0 bases, with 13 bases left in between. The CDR3 runs 15 residues. Per the germline V gene, CDR1 is LNHDA and CDR2 is SQIVND (reference sequence). CDR3 nucleotide sequence: TGTGCCAGTACTCAAAGCCATCATAGCAATCAGCCCCAGCATTTT. Translated, it gives CASTQSHHSNQPQHF.

The CDR3, as DNA: TGTGCCAGCGCAGGAGGCAGGAGCTCCTACAATGAGCAGTTCTTC. This gives the protein CASAGGRSSYNEQFF. V usage is TRBV19 and J usage is TRBJ2-1; possible D gene TRBD2, 5 bases. The CDR3 is 15 amino acids. Between the trimmed V and J ends, which lost 9 bases and 0 bases, there was a span of 15 bases. Germline lookup yields CDR1 LNHDA and CDR2 SQIVND (reference sequence).

This clone has just a few counts. This chain uses TRBV19 with TRBJ1-1; 7 bases line up with TRBD1. Unmatched junction bases numbered 9, after V lost 7 bases and J lost 1 base. CDR1 LNHDA and CDR2 SQIVND come from the germline V gene (reference sequence). CDR3 length: 15 amino acids. CDR3 in DNA: TGTGCCAGTAAGGGCAGGGGGAAACAGAACACTGAAGCTTTCTTT. This sequence encodes CASKGRGKQNTEAFF.

The genes are TRBV7-9 and TRBJ2-3, with 10 positions matching TRBD1. Trimming cost V 4 bases and J 6 bases; bases outside gene matches: 4. Germline V CDR1 and CDR2: SEHNR, FQNEAQ (reference sequence). This CDR3 has 14 residues. CDR3 DNA: TGTGCCAGCAGCTGGGGACAGGGGAAGGATACGCAGTATTTT. It codes for CASSWGQGKDTQYF.